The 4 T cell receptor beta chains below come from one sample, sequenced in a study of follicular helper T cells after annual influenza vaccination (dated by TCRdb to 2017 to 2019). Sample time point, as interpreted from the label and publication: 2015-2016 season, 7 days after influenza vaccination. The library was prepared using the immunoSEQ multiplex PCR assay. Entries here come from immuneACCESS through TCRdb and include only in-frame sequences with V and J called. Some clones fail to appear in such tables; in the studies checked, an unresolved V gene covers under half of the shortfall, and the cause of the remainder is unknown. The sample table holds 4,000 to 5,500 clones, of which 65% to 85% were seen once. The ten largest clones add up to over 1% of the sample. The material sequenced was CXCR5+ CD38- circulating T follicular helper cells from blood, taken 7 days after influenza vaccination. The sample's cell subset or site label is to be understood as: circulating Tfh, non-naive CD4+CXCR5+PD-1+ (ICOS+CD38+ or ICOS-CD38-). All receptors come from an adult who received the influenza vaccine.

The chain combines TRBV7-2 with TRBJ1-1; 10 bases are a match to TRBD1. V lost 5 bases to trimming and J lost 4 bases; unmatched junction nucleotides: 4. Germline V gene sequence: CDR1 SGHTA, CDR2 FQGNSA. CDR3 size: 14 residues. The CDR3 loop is CASSTDRGRTEAFF. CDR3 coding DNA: TGTGCCAGCAGCACAGACAGGGGGCGCACTGAAGCTTTCTTT.

CDR3: CASSSFQEKLFF. The CDR3 DNA reads TGTGCCAGCAGCTCCTTTCAAGAAAAACTGTTTTTT. The rearrangement uses TRBV11-2 and TRBJ1-4; no clear D gene. The CDR3 covers 12 residues. Trimming pared 4 bases from V and 8 bases from J, leaving 8 bases between. The germline gives CDR1 SGHAT, CDR2 FQNNGV.

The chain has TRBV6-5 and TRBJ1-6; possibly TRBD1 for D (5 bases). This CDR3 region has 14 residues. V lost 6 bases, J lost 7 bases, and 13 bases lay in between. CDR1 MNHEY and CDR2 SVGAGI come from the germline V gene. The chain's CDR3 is CASSPGTENSPLHF. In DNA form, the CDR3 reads TGTGCCAGCAGCCCCGGGACCGAAAATTCACCCCTCCACTTT.

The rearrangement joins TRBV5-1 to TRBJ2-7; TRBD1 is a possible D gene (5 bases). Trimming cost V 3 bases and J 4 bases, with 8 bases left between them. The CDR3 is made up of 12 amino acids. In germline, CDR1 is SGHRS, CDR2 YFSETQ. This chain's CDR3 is CASSYDSYEQYF. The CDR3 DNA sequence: TGCGCCAGCAGCTATGACAGTTACGAGCAGTACTTC. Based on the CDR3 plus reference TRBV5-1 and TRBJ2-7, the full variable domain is KAGVTQTPRYLIKTRGQQVTLSCSPISGHRSVSWYQQTPGQGLQFLFEYFSETQRNKGNFPGRFSGRQFSNSRSEMNVSTLELGDSALYLCASSYDSYEQYFGPGTRLTVT.